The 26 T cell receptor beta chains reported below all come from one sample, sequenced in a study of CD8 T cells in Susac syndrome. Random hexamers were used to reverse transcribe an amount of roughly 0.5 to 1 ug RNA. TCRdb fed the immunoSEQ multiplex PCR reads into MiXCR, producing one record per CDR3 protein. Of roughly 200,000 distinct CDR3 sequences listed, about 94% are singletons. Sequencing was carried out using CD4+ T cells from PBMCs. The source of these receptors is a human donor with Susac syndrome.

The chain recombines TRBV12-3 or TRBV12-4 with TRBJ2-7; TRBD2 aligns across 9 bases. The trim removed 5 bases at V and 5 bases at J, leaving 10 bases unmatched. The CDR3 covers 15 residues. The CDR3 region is CASSPGGGGRDEQYF. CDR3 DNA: TGTGCCAGCAGTCCCGGCGGGGGCGGGAGGGACGAGCAGTACTTC.

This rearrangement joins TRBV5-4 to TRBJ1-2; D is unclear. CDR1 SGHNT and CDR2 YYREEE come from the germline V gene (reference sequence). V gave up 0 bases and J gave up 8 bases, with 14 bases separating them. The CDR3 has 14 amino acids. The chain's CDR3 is CASSLDSPERGYTF. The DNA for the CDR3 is TGTGCCAGCAGCTTGGACTCCCCGGAAAGGGGCTACACCTTC. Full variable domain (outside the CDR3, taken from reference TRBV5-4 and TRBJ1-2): ETGVTQSPTHLIKTRGQQVTLRCSSQSGHNTVSWYQQALGQGPQFIFQYYREEENGRGNFPPRFSGLQFPNYSSELNVNALELDDSALYLCASSLDSPERGYTFGSGTRLTVV.

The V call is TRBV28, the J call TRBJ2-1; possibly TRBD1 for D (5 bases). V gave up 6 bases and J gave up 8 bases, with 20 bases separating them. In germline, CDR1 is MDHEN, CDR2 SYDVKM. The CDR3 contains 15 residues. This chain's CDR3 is CASSQVGRASHEQFF. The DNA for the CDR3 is TGTGCCAGCAGCCAAGTTGGCAGGGCTTCCCATGAGCAGTTCTTC.

The CDR3 spells CASAPQRVSYNEQFF. CDR3 bases: TGCGCCAGCGCCCCCCAGCGCGTCTCCTACAATGAGCAGTTCTTC. The V and J genes are TRBV4-3 and TRBJ2-1; D not resolved. The CDR3 is made up of 15 amino acids. From germline, CDR1 is LGHNA and CDR2 YSLEER. V was trimmed by 8 bases and J by 0 bases, leaving 14 bases between them.

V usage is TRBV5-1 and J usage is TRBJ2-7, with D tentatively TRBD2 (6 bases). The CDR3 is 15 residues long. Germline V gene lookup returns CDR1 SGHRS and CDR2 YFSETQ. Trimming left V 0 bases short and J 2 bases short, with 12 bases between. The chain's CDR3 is CASSLAAGSAYEQYF. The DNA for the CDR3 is TGCGCCAGCAGCTTGGCCGCGGGAAGCGCCTACGAGCAGTACTTC.

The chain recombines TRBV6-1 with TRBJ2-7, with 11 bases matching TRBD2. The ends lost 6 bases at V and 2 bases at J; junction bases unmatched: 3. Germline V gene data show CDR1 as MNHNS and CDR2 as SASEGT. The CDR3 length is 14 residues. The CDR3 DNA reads TGTGCCAGCAGGGGGACTAGCGGCCCCTACGAGCAGTACTTC. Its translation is CASRGTSGPYEQYF.

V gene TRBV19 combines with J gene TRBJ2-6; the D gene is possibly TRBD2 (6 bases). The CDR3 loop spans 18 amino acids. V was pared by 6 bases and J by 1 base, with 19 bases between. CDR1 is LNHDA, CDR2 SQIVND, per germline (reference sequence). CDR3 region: CASSWFPQGGSGANVLTF. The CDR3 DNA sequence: TGTGCCAGTAGCTGGTTCCCTCAGGGAGGATCTGGGGCCAACGTCCTGACTTTC.

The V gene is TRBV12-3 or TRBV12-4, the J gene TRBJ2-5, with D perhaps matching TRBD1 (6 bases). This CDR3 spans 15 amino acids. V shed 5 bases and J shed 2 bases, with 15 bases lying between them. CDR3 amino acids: CASSLPGQAQETQYF. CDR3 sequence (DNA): TGTGCCAGCAGTCTACCGGGACAAGCTCAAGAGACCCAGTACTTC.

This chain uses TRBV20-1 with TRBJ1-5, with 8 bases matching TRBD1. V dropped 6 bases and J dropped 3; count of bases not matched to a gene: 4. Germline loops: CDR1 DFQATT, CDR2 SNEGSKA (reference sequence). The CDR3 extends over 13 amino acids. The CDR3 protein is CSARTGNNQPQHF. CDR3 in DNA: TGCAGTGCGAGGACAGGGAACAATCAGCCCCAGCATTTT.

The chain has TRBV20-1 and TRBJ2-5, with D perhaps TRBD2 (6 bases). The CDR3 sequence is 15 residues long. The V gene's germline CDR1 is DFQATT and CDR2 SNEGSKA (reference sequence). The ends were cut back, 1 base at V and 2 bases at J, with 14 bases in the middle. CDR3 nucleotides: TGCAGTGCTAGAGCTTGGCGGGGAGGTCAAGAGACCCAGTACTTC. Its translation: CSARAWRGGQETQYF.

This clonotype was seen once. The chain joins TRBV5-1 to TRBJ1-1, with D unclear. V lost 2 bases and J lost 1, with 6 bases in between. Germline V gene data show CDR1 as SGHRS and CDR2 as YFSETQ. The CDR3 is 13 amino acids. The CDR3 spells CASSFGWNTEAFF. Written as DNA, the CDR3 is TGCGCCAGCAGCTTCGGTTGGAACACTGAAGCTTTCTTT.

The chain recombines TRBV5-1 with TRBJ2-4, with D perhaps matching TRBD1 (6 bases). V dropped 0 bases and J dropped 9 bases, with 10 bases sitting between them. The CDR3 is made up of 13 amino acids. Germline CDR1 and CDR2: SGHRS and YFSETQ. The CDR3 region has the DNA TGCGCCAGCAGCTTGGCGTCAGGGGCCATTCAGTACTTC. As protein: CASSLASGAIQYF.

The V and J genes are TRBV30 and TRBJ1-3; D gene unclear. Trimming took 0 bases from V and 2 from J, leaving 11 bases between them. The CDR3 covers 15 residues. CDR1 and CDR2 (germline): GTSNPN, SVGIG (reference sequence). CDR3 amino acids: CAWSVRRLPGNTIYF. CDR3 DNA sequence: TGTGCCTGGAGTGTACGTCGACTTCCTGGAAACACCATATATTTT.

The chain's CDR3 is CAISDRRYSYEQYF. The CDR3 DNA follows: TGTGCCATCAGTGACAGGCGATACTCCTACGAGCAGTACTTC. This sequence joins TRBV10-3 and TRBJ2-7; no reliable D call. This CDR3 comprises 14 residues. Germline V gene data show CDR1 as ENHRY and CDR2 as SYGVKD. Deletions cut 3 bases from V and 0 bases from J, with 9 bases between.

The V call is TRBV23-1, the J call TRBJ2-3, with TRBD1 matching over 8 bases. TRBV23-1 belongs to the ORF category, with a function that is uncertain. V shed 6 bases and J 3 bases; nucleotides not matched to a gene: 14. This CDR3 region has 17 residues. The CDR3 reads CASSLTKQGENTDTQYF. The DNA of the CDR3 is TGCGCCAGCAGCCTCACTAAACAGGGGGAGAATACAGATACGCAGTATTTT.

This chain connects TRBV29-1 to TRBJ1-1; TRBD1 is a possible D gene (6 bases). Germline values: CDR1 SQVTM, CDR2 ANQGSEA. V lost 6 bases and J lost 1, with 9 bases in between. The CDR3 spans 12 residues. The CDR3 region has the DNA TGCAGCGTGACAGGTTCGAACACTGAAGCTTTCTTT. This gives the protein CSVTGSNTEAFF.

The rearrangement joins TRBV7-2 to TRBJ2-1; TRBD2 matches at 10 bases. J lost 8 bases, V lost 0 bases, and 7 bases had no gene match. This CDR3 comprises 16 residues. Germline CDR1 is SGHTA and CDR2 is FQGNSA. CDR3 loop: CASSLATSGALDEQFF. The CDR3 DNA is TGTGCCAGCAGCTTAGCAACTAGCGGGGCCTTAGATGAGCAGTTCTTC.

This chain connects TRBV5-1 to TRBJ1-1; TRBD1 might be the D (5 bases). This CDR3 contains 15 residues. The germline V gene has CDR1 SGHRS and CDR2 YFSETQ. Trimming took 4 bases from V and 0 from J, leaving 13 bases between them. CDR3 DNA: TGCGCCAGCAGCCTAGGGACCAACATGAACACTGAAGCTTTCTTT. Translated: CASSLGTNMNTEAFF.

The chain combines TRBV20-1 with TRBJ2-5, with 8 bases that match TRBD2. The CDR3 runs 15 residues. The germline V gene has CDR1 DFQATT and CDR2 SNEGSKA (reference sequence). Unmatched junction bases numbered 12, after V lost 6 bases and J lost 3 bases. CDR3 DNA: TGCAGTGCAACCATTCCGGGGGGGCCTAAAGAGACCCAGTACTTC. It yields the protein CSATIPGGPKETQYF.

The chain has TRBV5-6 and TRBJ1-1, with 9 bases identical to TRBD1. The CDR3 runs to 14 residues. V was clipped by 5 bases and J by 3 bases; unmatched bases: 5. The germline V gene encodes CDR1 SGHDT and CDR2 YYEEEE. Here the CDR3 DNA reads TGTGCCAGCAGACTGACAGGGGGGGACACTGAAGCTTTCTTT. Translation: CASRLTGGDTEAFF.

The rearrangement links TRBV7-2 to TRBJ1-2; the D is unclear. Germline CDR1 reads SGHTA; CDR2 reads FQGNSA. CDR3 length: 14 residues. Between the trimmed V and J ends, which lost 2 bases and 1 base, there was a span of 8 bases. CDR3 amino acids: CASSLPQLNYGYTF. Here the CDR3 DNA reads TGTGCCAGCAGCTTACCCCAACTTAACTATGGCTACACCTTC.

The CDR3 is CASTSDEYYEQYF. The DNA of the CDR3 is TGTGCCAGCACTTCAGACGAGTACTACGAGCAGTACTTC. The J gene is TRBJ2-7, the V gene TRBV21-1. TRBV21-1 has pseudogene status. The CDR3 is 13 residues long.

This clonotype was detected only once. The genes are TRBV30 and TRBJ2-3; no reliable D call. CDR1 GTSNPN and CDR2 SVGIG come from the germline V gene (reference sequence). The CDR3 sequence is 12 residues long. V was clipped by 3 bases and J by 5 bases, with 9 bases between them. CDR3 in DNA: TGTGCCTGGAGGGGCCTAGGAGATACGCAGTATTTT. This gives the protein CAWRGLGDTQYF. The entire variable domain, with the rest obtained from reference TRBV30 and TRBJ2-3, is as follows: SQTIHQWPATLVQPVGSPLSLECTVEGTSNPNLYWYRQAAGRGLQLLFYSVGIGQISSEVPQNLSASRPQDRQFILSSKKLLLSDSGFYLCAWRGLGDTQYFGPGTRLTVL.

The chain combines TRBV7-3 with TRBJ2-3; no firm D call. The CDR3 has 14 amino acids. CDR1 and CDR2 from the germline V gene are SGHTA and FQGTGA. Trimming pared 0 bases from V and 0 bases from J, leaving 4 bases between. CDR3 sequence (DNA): TGTGCCAGCAGCTTAACTTACAGCACAGATACGCAGTATTTT. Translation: CASSLTYSTDTQYF.

CDR3 sequence reads: CASSPFDRVQETQYF. The CDR3 DNA sequence: TGTGCCAGCTCACCATTTGACAGGGTCCAAGAGACCCAGTACTTC. V gene TRBV18 combines with J gene TRBJ2-5; 7 nucleotides line up with TRBD1. Per germline, CDR1 KGHSH and CDR2 LQKENI. CDR3 length: 15 amino acids. V dropped 2 bases and J dropped 1; count of bases not matched to a gene: 4.

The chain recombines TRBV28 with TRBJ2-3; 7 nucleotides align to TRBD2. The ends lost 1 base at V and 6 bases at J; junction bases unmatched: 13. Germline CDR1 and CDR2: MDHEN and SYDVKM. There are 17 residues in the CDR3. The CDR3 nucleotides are TGTGCCAGCAGTTTATTCCGTGGAGCGGGGAATCGGGATACGCAGTATTTT. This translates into CASSLFRGAGNRDTQYF.